Reported below is one TCR beta chain. This record belongs to a study of cytotoxic CD8 clonotypes in ibrutinib-treated CLL. Germline CDR1 SGHNT, CDR2 YENEEA. CDR3 length equals 14 residues. V was trimmed by 1 base and J by 2 bases, leaving 7 bases between them. Sequenced by immunoSEQ multiplex PCR; TCRdb stores in-frame clones only, minus some. Among roughly 110,000 clones, 50% to 65% were seen once, and the ten largest hold 30% to 45%. The chain links TRBV11-3 to TRBJ2-3; D unclear. The sequence derives from a human donor with chronic lymphocytic leukemia. The source material was PBMCs, sampled after 24 months of ibrutinib treatment. CDR3 coding DNA: TGTGCCAGCAGCTTAGCGCTGCCCACAGATACGCAGTATTTT. Translating it yields CASSLALPTDTQYF.